The 23 T cell receptor beta chains reported below all come from one sample, sequenced in a study of T cell responses to AZD1222 COVID-19 vaccine. Produced via immunoSEQ multiplex PCR; TCRdb's table is partial and in-frame only. The table lists some 110,000 clones, 75% to 90% of them singletons. Sample: peripheral blood, taken 28 days after the second AZD1222 dose. The receptors come from an adult who received the AZD1222 COVID-19 vaccine.

The rearrangement links TRBV7-9 to TRBJ1-2; D perhaps matches TRBD1 (5 bases). Germline values: CDR1 SEHNR, CDR2 FQNEAQ (reference sequence). The CDR3 contains 17 residues. Trimming pared 5 bases from V and 6 bases from J, leaving 25 bases between. CDR3: CASSPPDEGTGGHGYTF. The CDR3 bases are TGTGCCAGCAGCCCCCCTGACGAGGGGACCGGTGGCCATGGCTACACCTTC.

The chain links TRBV18 to TRBJ1-5; D perhaps matches TRBD1 (6 bases). Per the germline V gene, CDR1 is KGHSH and CDR2 is LQKENI. Trimming removed 5 bases from V and 7 bases from J, with 15 bases in between. The CDR3 sequence is 14 residues long. The CDR3 loop is CASSTARDKQPQHF. The DNA of the CDR3 is TGTGCCAGCTCAACCGCCCGGGACAAACAGCCCCAGCATTTT.

This chain joins TRBV6-2 or TRBV6-3 and TRBJ1-5; a possible D gene is TRBD1 (5 bases). Germline V lookup: CDR1 MNHEY, CDR2 SVGEGT. The CDR3 consists of 15 residues. Trimming left V 5 bases short and J 4 bases short, with 15 bases between. Here the CDR3 DNA reads TGTGCCAGCAGTCTACTCCCGGGGGGAAATCAGCCCCAGCATTTT. Translated, it gives CASSLLPGGNQPQHF.

V is TRBV5-1 and J is TRBJ1-4, with 7 bases fitting TRBD1. The V gene end was trimmed by 5 bases and the J gene end by 1 base; junction bases not matched to a gene: 14. The CDR3 spans 18 residues. Germline CDR1 reads SGHRS; CDR2 reads YFSETQ. CDR3 loop: CASRRAGGGVLTNEKLFF. The CDR3 bases are TGCGCCAGCAGAAGAGCAGGGGGTGGGGTATTAACTAATGAAAAACTGTTTTTT.

The chain uses TRBV7-3 and TRBJ1-1, with TRBD1 identical over 7 bases. This CDR3 has 16 amino acids. The germline gives CDR1 SGHTA, CDR2 FQGTGA. Trimming removed 2 bases from V and 2 bases from J; junction bases left unmatched: 8. CDR3 amino acids: CASSLQGGELNTEAFF. The CDR3 region has the DNA TGTGCCAGCAGCTTACAGGGGGGCGAGTTAAACACTGAAGCTTTCTTT.

The chain has TRBV14 and TRBJ1-2; D may be TRBD1 (5 bases). The germline V gene encodes CDR1 SGHDN and CDR2 FVKESK. Between the trimmed V and J ends, which lost 1 base and 0 bases, there was a span of 18 bases. The CDR3 contains 18 residues. The CDR3 coding sequence is TGTGCCAGCAGCCAAGCGGGTAGGAGGACACGAGCTAACTATGGCTACACCTTC. Amino acids: CASSQAGRRTRANYGYTF.

The chain combines TRBV7-2 with TRBJ2-1; 15 bases are shared with TRBD2. The CDR3 consists of 19 residues. The germline gives CDR1 SGHTA, CDR2 FQGNSA. V gave up 5 bases and J gave up 7 bases; unmatched junction bases: 15. CDR3 region: CASSPARTSGRAAWNEQFF. CDR3 coding DNA: TGTGCCAGCAGCCCAGCCCGGACTAGCGGGAGGGCCGCTTGGAATGAGCAGTTCTTC.

The V and J genes are TRBV2 and TRBJ2-7, with TRBD1 as a possible D gene (5 bases). Per germline, CDR1 SNHLY and CDR2 FYNNEI. V lost 7 bases to trimming and J lost 3 bases, with 16 bases between them. This CDR3 spans 14 amino acids. CDR3 in amino acids: CASTDSAYDYEQYF. The CDR3 DNA is TGTGCCAGCACAGACAGCGCCTATGACTACGAGCAGTACTTC. The full variable domain, completed using reference TRBV2 and TRBJ2-7, is EPEVTQTPSHQVTQMGQEVILRCVPISNHLYFYWYRQILGQKVEFLVSFYNNEISEKSEIFDDQFSVERPDGSNFTLKIRSTKLEDSAMYFCASTDSAYDYEQYFGPGTRLTVT.

The rearrangement joins TRBV6-2 or TRBV6-3 to TRBJ2-1; weak D call: TRBD1 (7 bases). Germline V gives CDR1 MNHEY, CDR2 SVGEGT. The CDR3 is 14 amino acids. The V and J ends lost 4 bases and 8 bases respectively, with 15 bases between them. CDR3 nucleotides: TGTGCCAGCAGTTCCCGAGTCAGGGGGGATGAGCAGTTCTTC. Translation gives CASSSRVRGDEQFF.

This sequence joins TRBV24-1 and TRBJ2-5; a weak D match, TRBD1 (6 bases). Germline assignment: CDR1 KGHDR and CDR2 SFDVKD. The CDR3 spans 15 residues. Trimming shortened V by 4 bases and J by 3 bases, and 14 bases separated the two germline ends. For the CDR3, the DNA is TGTGCCACCAGTGACCCCAGGGGCCGAGAAGAGACCCAGTACTTC. It yields the protein CATSDPRGREETQYF.

The rearrangement joins TRBV7-9 to TRBJ2-1; 10 bases are a match to TRBD1. V shed 1 base and J 5 bases; nucleotides not matched to a gene: 2. Germline V CDR1 and CDR2: SEHNR, FQNEAQ (reference sequence). The CDR3 is 15 residues long. The CDR3 reads CASSLGQGANNEQFF. CDR3 in DNA: TGTGCCAGCAGCTTAGGACAGGGGGCCAACAATGAGCAGTTCTTC.

The chain is built from TRBV4-1 and TRBJ1-3, with D perhaps TRBD1 (5 bases). The CDR3 has 17 residues. Trimming removed 8 bases from V and 1 base from J, with 21 bases in between. Per germline, CDR1 MGHRA and CDR2 YSYEKL. CDR3 bases: TGCGCCAGCGGCCTGCAGGGAAGGGCTCTGTCTGGAAACACCATATATTTT. Amino acids: CASGLQGRALSGNTIYF.

This chain links TRBV3-1 (or the pseudogene TRBV3-2) with TRBJ2-7; 9 nucleotides agree with TRBD2. V was pared by 0 bases and J by 2 bases, with 8 bases of the junction left unmatched. The germline gives CDR1 LGHDT, CDR2 YNNKEL (reference sequence). The CDR3 contains 17 residues. CDR3 residues: CASSQDARRGGPYEQYF. The CDR3 DNA is TGTGCCAGCAGCCAAGATGCTAGGCGGGGGGGCCCCTACGAGCAGTACTTC.

The V call is TRBV12-3 or TRBV12-4, the J call TRBJ2-7; D ambiguous. The CDR3 length is 13 residues. With 3 bases removed from V and 4 bases from J, the gap between germline ends came to 10 bases. CDR3 bases: TGTGCCAGCAGTTTCGGTGACACATACGAGCAGTACTTC. It translates to CASSFGDTYEQYF.

V usage is TRBV7-6 and J usage is TRBJ2-3; D may match TRBD1 or TRBD2 (5 bases each). Per the germline V gene, CDR1 is SGHVS and CDR2 is FNYEAQ. The CDR3 is 15 residues long. The V and J ends lost 4 bases and 1 base respectively, with 12 bases between them. The CDR3 loop is CASSSGTSGTDTQYF. CDR3 nucleotide sequence: TGTGCCAGCAGCTCCGGGACGAGTGGCACAGATACGCAGTATTTT.

The chain joins TRBV10-1 to TRBJ2-7; D is undetermined. Germline assignment: CDR1 WNHNN and CDR2 SYGVQD (reference sequence). The CDR3 length is 11 residues. V lost 2 bases to trimming and J lost 3 bases, with 2 bases between them. The CDR3 region is CASSENYEQYF. The CDR3 nucleotides are TGCGCCAGCAGTGAGAACTACGAGCAGTACTTC.

The chain carries TRBV19 and TRBJ2-1; 10 bases map to TRBD1. The germline CDR1 and CDR2 sequences are LNHDA and SQIVND (reference sequence). Unmatched junction bases numbered 8, after V lost 10 bases and J lost 5 bases. This CDR3 comprises 14 residues. In DNA form, the CDR3 reads TGTGCCACCCGGGACAGGGGACAAAACAATGAGCAGTTCTTC. Amino acids: CATRDRGQNNEQFF.

The chain is built from TRBV27 and TRBJ1-5; D is perhaps TRBD1 (5 bases). In germline, CDR1 is MNHEY, CDR2 SMNVEV (reference sequence). Trimming shortened V by 7 bases and J by 3 bases, and 19 bases separated the two germline ends. There are 16 residues in the CDR3. The CDR3 DNA reads TGTGCCAGCACCCCCCGAGGGCAGGGAATCAATCAGCCCCAGCATTTT. Its translation is CASTPRGQGINQPQHF.

The rearrangement uses TRBV9 and TRBJ2-5; TRBD1 might be the D (6 bases). The germline CDR1 and CDR2 sequences are SGDLS and YYNGEE. Trimming shortened V by 0 bases and J by 5 bases, and 14 bases separated the two germline ends. The CDR3 extends over 15 amino acids. The CDR3 spells CASSVGQGMVETQYF. CDR3 DNA: TGTGCCAGCAGCGTAGGGCAGGGGATGGTCGAGACCCAGTACTTC.

J is TRBJ2-5 and V is TRBV7-9, with D unresolved. The CDR3 is 15 residues long. V was shortened by 6 bases and J by 2 bases, with 16 bases between the two germline ends. Germline lookup yields CDR1 SEHNR and CDR2 FQNEAQ (reference sequence). CDR3 residues: CASRSPMTRQETQYF. CDR3 sequence (DNA): TGTGCCAGCAGGTCTCCGATGACCCGACAAGAGACCCAGTACTTC.

The chain couples TRBV7-2 to TRBJ2-3; TRBD1 agrees at 9 bases. V lost 5 bases, J lost 5 bases, and 11 bases stayed unmatched. Per the germline V gene, CDR1 is SGHTA and CDR2 is FQGNSA. The length of the CDR3 is 16 residues. The CDR3 region is CASSPMTGGEGDTQYF. Here the CDR3 DNA reads TGTGCCAGCAGCCCCATGACAGGGGGTGAGGGAGATACGCAGTATTTT.

This sequence joins TRBV6-6 and TRBJ2-7, with 10 bases that match TRBD1. CDR3 length: 14 residues. Trimming at V came to 10 bases and at J to 4 bases, leaving 10 bases not matched to a gene. CDR1 MNHNY and CDR2 SVGAGI come from the germline V gene (reference sequence). The CDR3 spells CATQLGTGVYEQYF. The DNA of the CDR3 is TGTGCCACCCAATTAGGGACAGGGGTTTACGAGCAGTACTTC.

CDR3 nucleotide sequence: TGTGCCAGCAGCCCATGGGGGCCTATGGAAAAACTGTTTTTT. Its protein product is CASSPWGPMEKLFF. The chain uses TRBV9 and TRBJ1-4, with D possibly being TRBD1 (6 bases). The germline V gene encodes CDR1 SGDLS and CDR2 YYNGEE. V gave up 4 bases and J gave up 8 bases, with 15 bases separating them. The CDR3 has 14 residues.